The next 19 T cell receptor beta chains were all read from a single sample in a study of OX40 agonist ivuxolimab in advanced cancers. Assay: immunoSEQ multiplex PCR; the TCRdb copy retains only in-frame clones and omits some. Among approximately 64,000 clones listed, 65% to 90% were seen once. Sequencing was performed on CD4+ or CD8+ T cells sorted from blood, taken in a trial of the OX40 agonist ivuxolimab. These receptors all come from an adult with an advanced solid tumor such as melanoma, head and neck, liver or kidney cancer.

The table lists this clone with a few counts. The V gene is TRBV28, the J gene TRBJ1-5; a weak D match, TRBD1 (5 bases). CDR1 and CDR2 (germline): MDHEN, SYDVKM. The CDR3 sequence is 12 residues long. Trimming cost V 8 bases and J 7 bases, with 12 bases left between them. The CDR3 loop reads CASSWGRQPQHF. CDR3 nucleotides: TGTGCCAGCTCCTGGGGGAGGCAGCCCCAGCATTTT.

The chain has TRBV2 and TRBJ2-7; D uncertain. This CDR3 contains 14 residues. Trimming removed 7 bases at V and 2 bases at J, with 15 bases between. Germline V gives CDR1 SNHLY, CDR2 FYNNEI. The CDR3 region has the DNA TGTGCCAGCAACCCCCGGACGGTGGCCTACGAGCAGTACTTC. Protein sequence: CASNPRTVAYEQYF.

The J gene is TRBJ2-7, the V gene TRBV2, with 8 bases identical to TRBD1. The CDR3 consists of 15 residues. Trimming removed 6 bases from V and 4 bases from J; junction bases left unmatched: 11. Per germline, CDR1 SNHLY and CDR2 FYNNEI. The CDR3 DNA follows: TGTGCCAGCAGCCAAGAATTAGGACAGGGATACGAGCAGTACTTC. It yields the protein CASSQELGQGYEQYF.

The J gene is TRBJ2-5, the V gene TRBV6-1, with D perhaps TRBD2 (6 bases). The CDR3 consists of 15 residues. The V end lost 4 bases, the J end lost 12 bases, and 24 bases lay between the germline ends. Germline V gives CDR1 MNHNS, CDR2 SASEGT. CDR3 residues: CASSVDGGGRAREYF. As DNA, the CDR3 is TGTGCCAGCAGTGTCGACGGGGGAGGAAGAGCCAGGGAGTACTTC.

V usage is TRBV25-1 and J usage is TRBJ1-2, with TRBD1 identical over 9 bases. V shed 6 bases, J shed 6 bases, and the junction held 11 bases outside the gene matches. The CDR3 has 15 residues. Germline-derived CDR1 and CDR2 are MGHDK and SYGVNS. CDR3 protein: CASSGQGFSSNGYTF. The DNA for the CDR3 is TGTGCCAGCAGCGGACAGGGGTTCTCATCGAATGGCTACACCTTC.

The gene calls are TRBV19 and TRBJ2-1; TRBD2 aligns across 9 bases. After removal of 5 bases from V and 5 bases from J, the junction contained 4 bases not matched to a gene. Germline lookup yields CDR1 LNHDA and CDR2 SQIVND (reference sequence). The CDR3 loop spans 14 amino acids. This CDR3 reads CASSGGRVDNEQFF. CDR3 coding DNA: TGTGCCAGTAGTGGCGGGAGGGTCGACAATGAGCAGTTCTTC.

This rearrangement joins TRBV9 to TRBJ1-6; no clear D gene. There are 14 residues in the CDR3. Germline lookup yields CDR1 SGDLS and CDR2 YYNGEE. Trimming removed 0 bases at V and 7 bases at J, with 8 bases between. The CDR3 loop reads CASSVAVSNSPLHF. CDR3 nucleotides: TGTGCCAGCAGCGTAGCTGTCAGCAATTCACCCCTCCACTTT.

This sequence joins TRBV6-1 and TRBJ1-4; a weak D match, TRBD1 (5 bases). The V end was cut by 1 base, the J end by 6 bases, with 18 bases between. The CDR3 length is 17 residues. CDR1 MNHNS and CDR2 SASEGT come from the germline V gene. CDR3 loop: CASSEGQGGLAYEKLFF. CDR3 nucleotides: TGTGCCAGCAGTGAAGGCCAGGGAGGGTTGGCATATGAAAAACTGTTTTTT.

The chain is built from TRBV27 and TRBJ1-2; 7 nucleotides agree with TRBD1. The CDR3 is 15 residues long. After removal of 6 bases from V and 4 bases from J, the junction contained 11 bases not matched to a gene. The V gene's germline CDR1 is MNHEY and CDR2 SMNVEV (reference sequence). CDR3 protein: CASRSNGQEFYGYTF. CDR3 bases: TGTGCCAGCAGAAGTAACGGACAGGAATTCTATGGCTACACCTTC.

The rearrangement joins TRBV7-2 to TRBJ2-3; TRBD1 aligns across 9 bases. The CDR3 runs 17 residues. Germline trimming cut 1 base from V and 2 bases from J; bases unmatched to any gene: 7. Germline assignment: CDR1 SGHTA and CDR2 FQGNSA. The CDR3 nucleotides read TGTGCCAGCAGCTTAGTACGCGGGACAGGGTACACAGATACGCAGTATTTT. Translating gives CASSLVRGTGYTDTQYF.

This clone has only one observation. This sequence joins TRBV5-1 and TRBJ2-5; 7 bases map to TRBD2. Germline V gives CDR1 SGHRS, CDR2 YFSETQ. After removal of 0 bases from V and 5 bases from J, the junction contained 16 bases not matched to a gene. The CDR3 has 18 amino acids. The CDR3 DNA sequence: TGCGCCAGCAGCTTGGGAGTTAGCGGGCGCCTACGAGGGGAGACCCAGTACTTC. Protein: CASSLGVSGRLRGETQYF. Looking up the rest from reference TRBV5-1 and TRBJ2-5 gives the full variable domain: KAGVTQTPRYLIKTRGQQVTLSCSPISGHRSVSWYQQTPGQGLQFLFEYFSETQRNKGNFPGRFSGRQFSNSRSEMNVSTLELGDSALYLCASSLGVSGRLRGETQYFGPGTRLLVL.

The V gene is TRBV19, the J gene TRBJ2-7, with 8 positions matching TRBD1. The CDR3 spans 14 residues. From germline, CDR1 is LNHDA and CDR2 SQIVND (reference sequence). Trimming cost V 6 bases and J 5 bases; bases outside gene matches: 9. The CDR3 spells CASRMTGARDEQYF. The CDR3 nucleotides are TGTGCCAGTAGAATGACAGGGGCGAGGGACGAGCAGTACTTC. Using reference TRBV19 and TRBJ2-7 for the parts outside the CDR3, the full variable domain is DGGITQSPKYLFRKEGQNVTLSCEQNLNHDAMYWYRQDPGQGLRLIYYSQIVNDFQKGDIAEGYSVSREKKESFPLTVTSAQKNPTAFYLCASRMTGARDEQYFGPGTRLTVT.

This CDR3 reads CASSPPLAGANVLTF. In DNA, the CDR3 is TGTGCCAGCAGCCCTCCCCTGGCGGGGGCCAACGTCCTGACTTTC. J is TRBJ2-6 and V is TRBV9; D gene uncertain. Trimming took 4 bases from V and 4 from J, leaving 12 bases between them. Germline loops: CDR1 SGDLS, CDR2 YYNGEE. This CDR3 has 15 amino acids.

The rearrangement joins TRBV2 to TRBJ1-1, with 8 nucleotides matching TRBD1. From germline, CDR1 is SNHLY and CDR2 FYNNEI. The CDR3 is made up of 16 amino acids. J lost 0 bases, V lost 5 bases, and 8 bases had no gene match. The CDR3 coding sequence is TGTGCCAGCAGTCTCGGGACAGGCGGAATGAACACTGAAGCTTTCTTT. Its translation is CASSLGTGGMNTEAFF.

This chain links TRBV5-6 with TRBJ2-7; TRBD2 matches 9 bases. Per germline, CDR1 SGHDT and CDR2 YYEEEE. With V trimmed by 6 bases and J by 3 bases, 10 bases remained unmatched. The CDR3 totals 15 residues. CDR3 nucleotide sequence: TGTGCCAGCAAGGTACTTAGCGGGAGCCACTACGAGCAGTACTTC. It codes for CASKVLSGSHYEQYF.

The chain employs TRBV27 and TRBJ2-5; maybe TRBD2 (6 bases). Germline-derived CDR1 and CDR2 are MNHEY and SMNVEV (reference sequence). There are 15 residues in the CDR3. V dropped 5 bases and J dropped 4 bases, with 17 bases sitting between them. The CDR3 loop reads CASSIVRGGGETQYF. The CDR3 DNA follows: TGTGCCAGCAGTATCGTTCGGGGAGGAGGAGAGACCCAGTACTTC.

The rearrangement uses TRBV5-6 and TRBJ2-3, with TRBD1 matching over 9 bases. The CDR3 contains 16 residues. CDR1 SGHDT and CDR2 YYEEEE come from the germline V gene. V trimming: 4 bases; J trimming: 1 base; junction bases outside the gene matches: 7. For the CDR3, the DNA is TGTGCCAGCAGCCCCCTCCGGGACAGGGGCACAGATACGCAGTATTTT. Residues: CASSPLRDRGTDTQYF.

The chain has TRBV5-1 and TRBJ2-7; D may be TRBD1 (6 bases). Deletions cut 4 bases from V and 4 bases from J, with 15 bases between. CDR3 length: 14 amino acids. CDR1 SGHRS and CDR2 YFSETQ come from the germline V gene. CDR3 DNA: TGCGCCAGCAGCGGCGAGACAGGAACATACGAGCAGTACTTC. Protein product: CASSGETGTYEQYF.

In its sample, this clone was seen once. J is TRBJ1-1 and V is TRBV10-3, with 10 bases identical to TRBD1. The V and J ends lost 4 bases and 10 bases, in that order; junction bases with no gene match: 0. Germline V gene lookup returns CDR1 ENHRY and CDR2 SYGVKD. This CDR3 comprises 11 residues. In DNA, the CDR3 is TGTGCCATCAGTGGGACAGGGGGAGCTTTCTTT. It codes for CAISGTGGAFF.